The T cell receptor beta chain described here comes from a study of blood T cell repertoires in COVID-19. Study-wide background: Italy, Spain and the United States were the sources of the convalescent and acute COVID-19 samples.

Source study methods: Amplification from reference gene primers served as the basis for estimated nucleated cell counts. TCRdb's copy holds only in-frame clones and misses some; the assay was immunoSEQ multiplex PCR. That table supplies the V and J calls and clone size; D and trimming were determined from the DNA. The sample holds some 74,000 clones; 70% to 80% are singletons and the top ten take about 15%. The CDR3 runs to 16 residues. The V gene lost 2 bases and the J gene lost 5 bases, with 17 bases spanning the gap. Germline CDR1 and CDR2: LGHDT and YNNKEL (reference sequence). The TCR sequence derives from a man aged 70-80 years with active or convalescent COVID-19. Sequencing was carried out using peripheral blood. J is TRBJ2-3 and V is TRBV3-1 (or the pseudogene TRBV3-2), with D maybe TRBD2 (5 bases). CDR3 sequence (DNA): TGTGCCAGCAGCCAATATCCACCAACTAGAGGAGATACGCAGTATTTT. Its translation: CASSQYPPTRGDTQYF.